These 31 T cell receptor beta chains were sequenced from one sample in a study of T cells after yellow fever vaccination. MiXCR, applied by TCRdb to the 5' RACE reads, yields one record per CDR3 protein. Here the sample spans a few hundred thousand distinct CDR3 sequences, 15% to 20% being singletons. The material sequenced was PBMCs, taken before the yellow fever booster vaccination. The receptors shown here come from a young man who received the YFV17D yellow fever vaccine.

The J gene is TRBJ2-3, the V gene TRBV13; D perhaps matches TRBD1 (5 bases). CDR1 is PRHDT and CDR2 is FYEKMQ in the germline V gene (reference sequence). The length of the CDR3 is 11 residues. Between the trimmed V and J ends, which lost 2 bases and 10 bases, there was a span of 7 bases. CDR3 protein: CASSLRGAQYF. The CDR3 bases are TGTGCCAGCAGCTTAAGGGGTGCGCAGTATTTT.

The chain has TRBV5-4 and TRBJ2-7; D is possibly TRBD1 or TRBD2 (5 bases each). Germline V gene lookup returns CDR1 SGHNT and CDR2 YYREEE (reference sequence). The CDR3 consists of 13 residues. V was shortened by 4 bases and J by 6 bases, with 14 bases between the two germline ends. CDR3 amino acids: CASSLDGAREQYF. CDR3 nucleotides: TGTGCCAGCAGCCTTGACGGGGCCCGCGAGCAGTACTTC.

This clonotype turned up a few times. The J gene is TRBJ1-1, the V gene TRBV6-1; D ambiguous. Between the trimmed V and J ends, which lost 2 bases and 1 base, there was a span of 8 bases. The CDR3 spans 14 residues. Germline lookup yields CDR1 MNHNS and CDR2 SASEGT. CDR3: CASSENWKNTEAFF. The CDR3 DNA reads TGTGCCAGCAGTGAAAATTGGAAGAACACTGAAGCTTTCTTT.

A few counts support this clonotype. The rearrangement links TRBV20-1 to TRBJ2-1, with TRBD2 matching over 8 bases. The CDR3 totals 13 residues. V dropped 6 bases and J dropped 6; count of bases not matched to a gene: 7. Germline CDR1 DFQATT, CDR2 SNEGSKA (reference sequence). CDR3 in DNA: TGCAGTGCCCTGGCGGGGGGCGGCAATGAGCAGTTCTTC. This translates into CSALAGGGNEQFF.

The chain is built from TRBV18 and TRBJ2-7; no clear D gene. In germline, CDR1 is KGHSH, CDR2 LQKENI. V lost 6 bases and J 3 bases, leaving 12 bases between the germline ends. The CDR3 has 13 residues. CDR3 protein: CASSISDRYEQYF. The CDR3 coding sequence is TGTGCCAGCTCCATCTCGGACCGCTACGAGCAGTACTTC.

At least ten counts were recorded for this clonotype. The chain combines TRBV5-1 with TRBJ2-3; D might be TRBD2 (6 bases). Germline V gene data show CDR1 as SGHRS and CDR2 as YFSETQ. Trimming took 0 bases from V and 0 from J, leaving 11 bases between them. The CDR3 extends over 16 amino acids. This CDR3 is CASSLEGRSSTDTQYF. CDR3 sequence (DNA): TGCGCCAGCAGCTTGGAGGGGAGGTCTAGCACAGATACGCAGTATTTT.

The chain employs TRBV4-3 and TRBJ2-7; D may correspond to TRBD1 or TRBD2 (5 bases each). The CDR3 extends over 14 amino acids. Deletions cut 4 bases from V and 1 base from J, with 11 bases between. Germline CDR1 is LGHNA and CDR2 is YSLEER. The CDR3 loop reads CASSRGDLSYEQYV. The CDR3 region has the DNA TGCGCCAGCAGCCGAGGGGATTTATCCTACGAGCAGTACGTC.

This clonotype has at least ten counts. This chain joins TRBV3-1 and TRBJ2-5; D may be TRBD2 (6 bases). Per germline, CDR1 LGHDT and CDR2 YNNKEL (reference sequence). V shed 10 bases and J shed 5 bases, with 20 bases lying between them. The CDR3 spans 14 residues. The CDR3 sequence: CATCQSEGSETQYF. The CDR3 DNA reads as TGTGCCACCTGTCAATCGGAGGGCAGCGAGACCCAGTACTTC.

J is TRBJ2-7 and V is TRBV7-9, with D perhaps TRBD1 or TRBD2 (5 bases each). This CDR3 has 16 amino acids. The V gene's germline CDR1 is SEHNR and CDR2 FQNEAQ (reference sequence). V was trimmed by 7 bases and J by 3 bases, leaving 22 bases between them. The DNA for the CDR3 is TGTGCCAGCACCGAACTCGGTGCCGCGAGGGGCTACGAGCAGTACTTC. Its protein product is CASTELGAARGYEQYF.

The V gene is TRBV15, the J gene TRBJ2-3; D is ambiguous. Germline V gene lookup returns CDR1 LNHNV and CDR2 YYDKDF (reference sequence). This CDR3 contains 14 residues. The V end was cut by 2 bases, the J end by 4 bases, with 10 bases between. The CDR3 bases are TGTGCCACCAGCAGAAGGGTATCCTCAGATACGCAGTATTTT. Translated, it gives CATSRRVSSDTQYF.

The sample holds a few counts of this clonotype. The V call is TRBV6-6, the J call TRBJ2-1, with 9 bases that match TRBD2. Germline V gene sequence: CDR1 MNHNY, CDR2 SVGAGI (reference sequence). After removal of 2 bases from V and 5 bases from J, the junction contained 4 bases not matched to a gene. The CDR3 loop spans 15 amino acids. For the CDR3, the DNA is TGTGCCAGCAGTTACGCGGGGGGGTATAACAATGAGCAGTTCTTC. It specifies CASSYAGGYNNEQFF.

The chain recombines TRBV18 with TRBJ2-3, with 8 nucleotides matching TRBD2. In germline, CDR1 is KGHSH, CDR2 LQKENI. Trimming cost V 1 base and J 0 bases; bases outside gene matches: 3. CDR3 length: 16 amino acids. The CDR3 sequence is CASSPLSGGSTDTQYF. The CDR3 DNA is TGTGCCAGCTCACCACTGAGCGGGGGCAGCACAGATACGCAGTATTTT.

CDR3 amino acids: CASSRTSFYNEQFF. CDR3 DNA: TGTGCCAGCTCACGGACTAGCTTCTACAATGAGCAGTTCTTC. The chain links TRBV18 to TRBJ2-1, with 8 bases fitting TRBD2. Germline CDR1 reads KGHSH; CDR2 reads LQKENI. The CDR3 contains 14 residues. J was trimmed by 3 bases and V by 4 bases; bases with no gene match: 2.

This clonotype was counted only a few times. The rearrangement links TRBV5-1 to TRBJ2-1, with no clear D. The CDR3 has 15 amino acids. In germline, CDR1 is SGHRS, CDR2 YFSETQ. Trimming pared 0 bases from V and 0 bases from J, leaving 7 bases between. The CDR3 is CASSLESVSYNEQFF. For the CDR3, the DNA is TGCGCCAGCAGCTTGGAAAGTGTCTCCTACAATGAGCAGTTCTTC.

The rearrangement links TRBV12-3 or TRBV12-4 to TRBJ2-2, with unresolved D. The length of the CDR3 is 15 residues. V was trimmed by 7 bases and J by 1 base, leaving 13 bases between them. As DNA, the CDR3 is TGTGCCAGCACCCTTAGGGCGGTGAACACCGGGGAGCTGTTTTTT. Translated, it gives CASTLRAVNTGELFF.

This clonotype was counted between two and nine times. The chain employs TRBV7-2 and TRBJ2-3; D may be TRBD2 (6 bases). Germline-derived CDR1 and CDR2 are SGHTA and FQGNSA. The CDR3 consists of 12 residues. V lost 6 bases and J 5 bases, leaving 9 bases between the germline ends. The CDR3 DNA reads TGTGCCAGCAGGCAGGGAGGAGATACGCAGTATTTT. It encodes CASRQGGDTQYF.

Only a few counts were recorded for this clonotype. V and J are TRBV12-3 or TRBV12-4 and TRBJ1-1, with TRBD1 as a possible D gene (5 bases). The CDR3 totals 14 residues. V dropped 2 bases and J dropped 4 bases, with 11 bases sitting between them. The CDR3 DNA sequence: TGTGCCAGCAGTTTATTTCGGGGGGGCACTGAAGCTTTCTTT. Residues: CASSLFRGGTEAFF.

The chain recombines TRBV6-6 with TRBJ1-5; D unclear. Germline-derived CDR1 and CDR2 are MNHNY and SVGAGI (reference sequence). The CDR3 has 15 residues. Trimming removed 0 bases from V and 6 bases from J, with 12 bases in between. CDR3 coding DNA: TGTGCCAGCAGTTACTCGAATCGAGTACGTCAGCCCCAGCATTTT. This codes for CASSYSNRVRQPQHF.

There are a few counts of this clonotype. The chain recombines TRBV20-1 with TRBJ2-5; D not resolved. With 6 bases removed from V and 2 bases from J, the gap between germline ends came to 16 bases. This CDR3 has 14 amino acids. CDR1 and CDR2 from the germline V gene are DFQATT and SNEGSKA (reference sequence). The CDR3 DNA sequence: TGCAGTGCCGGCCGGGCAGGAATACAAGAGACCCAGTACTTC. The encoded protein is CSAGRAGIQETQYF.

CDR3 sequence reads: CAINDRTTDTQYF. The CDR3 DNA sequence: TGTGCCATCAATGACAGGACCACAGATACGCAGTATTTT. The chain uses TRBV10-3 and TRBJ2-3, with D perhaps TRBD1 (6 bases). The germline V gene encodes CDR1 ENHRY and CDR2 SYGVKD. V lost 7 bases to trimming and J lost 2 bases, with 10 bases between them. CDR3 size: 13 residues.

The V gene is TRBV27, the J gene TRBJ2-1, with 11 bases that match TRBD2. The CDR3 runs 18 residues. Unmatched junction bases numbered 13, after V lost 8 bases and J lost 1 base. The V gene's germline CDR1 is MNHEY and CDR2 SMNVEV (reference sequence). The CDR3 bases are TGTGCCAGCGTCCCTAGCGGGGGGCTCCCTAGGTCCTACAATGAGCAGTTCTTC. Its translation: CASVPSGGLPRSYNEQFF.

This clonotype was found a few times. This chain links TRBV12-3 or TRBV12-4 with TRBJ2-1, with D possibly TRBD1 on 5 matching bases. Trimming pared 7 bases from V and 2 bases from J, leaving 12 bases between. The CDR3 is made up of 14 amino acids. Written as DNA, the CDR3 is TGTGCCAGCAACCAGGGATGGGCCTACAATGAGCAGTTCTTC. Translated: CASNQGWAYNEQFF.

The V and J genes are TRBV5-1 and TRBJ1-6; D is undetermined. The germline CDR1 and CDR2 sequences are SGHRS and YFSETQ. Trimming shortened V by 7 bases and J by 9 bases, and 20 bases separated the two germline ends. The CDR3 extends over 15 amino acids. The CDR3 loop is CASVLGPALGSPLHF. CDR3 DNA: TGCGCCAGCGTCCTTGGGCCAGCCCTTGGTTCACCCCTCCACTTT.

This sequence joins TRBV7-9 and TRBJ2-7; a possible D gene is TRBD1 (6 bases). Germline V gene lookup returns CDR1 SEHNR and CDR2 FQNEAQ (reference sequence). The ends were cut back, 5 bases at V and 3 bases at J, with 14 bases in the middle. The CDR3 is 14 residues long. The chain's CDR3 is CASSPLTGVYEQYV. Here the CDR3 DNA reads TGTGCCAGCAGCCCGTTGACAGGCGTCTACGAGCAGTACGTC.

The V call is TRBV7-2, the J call TRBJ1-5, with no clear D. The CDR3 has 14 amino acids. The V gene lost 2 bases and the J gene lost 10 bases, with 15 bases spanning the gap. Germline V gene data show CDR1 as SGHTA and CDR2 as FQGNSA. CDR3 amino acids: CASSLRREHGPQHF. The CDR3 bases are TGTGCCAGCAGCTTAAGACGGGAACATGGACCCCAGCATTTT. Complete variable domain (other parts from reference TRBV7-2 and TRBJ1-5): GAGVSQSPSNKVTEKGKDVELRCDPISGHTALYWYRQSLGQGLEFLIYFQGNSAPDKSGLPSDRFSAERTGGSVSTLTIQRTQQEDSAVYLCASSLRREHGPQHFGDGTRLSIL.

The chain uses TRBV7-3 and TRBJ2-7, with D perhaps being TRBD1 or TRBD2 (5 bases each). The CDR3 covers 16 residues. Trimming stripped 4 bases from V and 5 bases from J, with 21 bases between. Germline loops: CDR1 SGHTA, CDR2 FQGTGA. CDR3 coding DNA: TGTGCCAGCAGCTCCCCAAACACCGGGGACGGGAACGAGCAGTACTTC. The encoded protein is CASSSPNTGDGNEQYF.

There are a few counts of this clonotype. The rearrangement uses TRBV4-2 and TRBJ2-4, with D perhaps assigned TRBD1 or TRBD2 (5 bases each). CDR3 length equals 14 residues. The V and J ends lost 3 bases and 0 bases respectively, with 6 bases between them. Germline CDR1 reads LGHNA; CDR2 reads YNFKEQ. This CDR3 reads CASSQGVAKNIQYF. In DNA form, the CDR3 reads TGTGCCAGCAGCCAGGGGGTAGCCAAAAACATTCAGTACTTC.

The sample holds a few counts of this clonotype. The chain has TRBV7-8 and TRBJ2-7; the D gene is possibly TRBD2 (6 bases). The CDR3 has 15 amino acids. V was shortened by 4 bases and J by 6 bases, with 19 bases between the two germline ends. Per the germline V gene, CDR1 is SGHVS and CDR2 is FQNEAQ. The CDR3 here is CASSSPPIVEGEQYF. Here the CDR3 DNA reads TGTGCCAGCAGCTCCCCACCGATAGTGGAGGGCGAGCAGTACTTC.

This clonotype was seen only a few times. The gene calls are TRBV5-1 and TRBJ1-2, with 9 bases matching TRBD1. The germline gives CDR1 SGHRS, CDR2 YFSETQ. With 2 bases clipped from V and 6 bases from J, the junction kept 5 bases outside the gene matches. The CDR3 runs to 14 residues. This CDR3 reads CASSLPGTGNGYTF. Here the CDR3 DNA reads TGCGCCAGCAGCTTACCCGGGACAGGGAATGGCTACACCTTC.

This clonotype was counted only a few times. The chain couples TRBV4-3 to TRBJ1-2, with D perhaps matching TRBD1 (6 bases). The CDR3 length is 15 residues. With 0 bases removed from V and 8 bases from J, the gap between germline ends came to 16 bases. The germline V gene encodes CDR1 LGHNA and CDR2 YSLEER. The CDR3 nucleotides read TGCGCCAGCAGCCAAGATGCAGGGGCAATATCGGGCTACACCTTC. It yields the protein CASSQDAGAISGYTF.

This clonotype was counted only a few times. This chain links TRBV4-3 with TRBJ1-3, with TRBD1 identical over 7 bases. The J segment lost 4 bases and the V segment lost 4 bases, leaving 4 bases of the junction unmatched. The CDR3 totals 14 residues. The germline gives CDR1 LGHNA, CDR2 YSLEER. In nucleotides, the CDR3 is TGCGCCAGCAGCCTTACAGGGGTCGGAAACACCATATATTTT. Its translation is CASSLTGVGNTIYF.